Below, 7 T cell receptor beta chains from the same sample are listed, as sequenced in a study of T cell responses to AZD1222 COVID-19 vaccine. The data were produced by immunoSEQ multiplex PCR, yet TCRdb's version contains in-frame clones alone and is incomplete. The sample consists of 100,000 to 150,000 clones, nearly 95% of them appearing once. The sample consisted of peripheral blood, taken on day 0 of AZD1222 vaccination. The receptor set was obtained from an adult in good health.

The J gene is TRBJ1-2, the V gene TRBV5-1; 8 nucleotides line up with TRBD1. The V segment lost 0 bases and the J segment 6 bases; nucleotides outside the gene matches: 10. Germline V CDR1 and CDR2: SGHRS, YFSETQ. CDR3 length: 16 residues. CDR3 residues: CASSLAVQGGVDGYTF. The CDR3 nucleotides are TGCGCCAGCAGCTTGGCCGTACAGGGGGGTGTAGATGGCTACACCTTC. Full variable domain (rest looked up from reference TRBV5-1 and TRBJ1-2): KAGVTQTPRYLIKTRGQQVTLSCSPISGHRSVSWYQQTPGQGLQFLFEYFSETQRNKGNFPGRFSGRQFSNSRSEMNVSTLELGDSALYLCASSLAVQGGVDGYTFGSGTRLTVV.

This chain joins TRBV5-1 and TRBJ2-2; perhaps TRBD1 as D (7 bases). CDR1 and CDR2 (germline): SGHRS, YFSETQ. This CDR3 comprises 15 residues. Trimming left V 4 bases short and J 2 bases short, with 12 bases between. In DNA form, the CDR3 reads TGCGCCAGCAGCGTCAGGGGGGAAAACACCGGGGAGCTGTTTTTT. This encodes CASSVRGENTGELFF.

The rearrangement links TRBV10-3 to TRBJ1-1; D uncertain. Looked up from germline, CDR1 is ENHRY and CDR2 is SYGVKD. The CDR3 is made up of 12 amino acids. Trimming left V 6 bases short and J 4 bases short, with 9 bases between. The CDR3 region has the DNA TGTGCCATCAGCGACCTCCCCACTGAAGCTTTCTTT. Its translation: CAISDLPTEAFF.

The chain combines TRBV5-1 with TRBJ1-1; no clear D gene. V lost 3 bases and J lost 0, with 6 bases in between. The CDR3 totals 13 residues. Germline V gene sequence: CDR1 SGHRS, CDR2 YFSETQ. CDR3 sequence: CASSSWLNTEAFF. DNA for the CDR3: TGCGCCAGCAGCTCTTGGCTGAACACTGAAGCTTTCTTT.

The chain recombines TRBV7-2 with TRBJ1-5; no definite D call. Trimming removed 2 bases at V and 6 bases at J, with 8 bases between. This CDR3 spans 13 amino acids. Germline V gene sequence: CDR1 SGHTA, CDR2 FQGNSA. Written as DNA, the CDR3 is TGTGCCAGCAGCTTAAGCCGAAGTCAGCCCCAGCATTTT. The encoded protein is CASSLSRSQPQHF. The full variable domain, completed using reference TRBV7-2 and TRBJ1-5, is GAGVSQSPSNKVTEKGKDVELRCDPISGHTALYWYRQSLGQGLEFLIYFQGNSAPDKSGLPSDRFSAERTGGSVSTLTIQRTQQEDSAVYLCASSLSRSQPQHFGDGTRLSIL.

The chain has TRBV30 and TRBJ2-5; D possibly uses TRBD1 or TRBD2 (5 bases each). The germline V gene encodes CDR1 GTSNPN and CDR2 SVGIG (reference sequence). V was pared by 4 bases and J by 4 bases, with 13 bases between. The CDR3 contains 13 residues. The CDR3 DNA reads TGTGCCTGGAATTCAGGGAGAGGAGAGACCCAGTACTTC. Protein sequence: CAWNSGRGETQYF.

The V and J genes are TRBV6-5 and TRBJ2-1, with D perhaps TRBD1 or TRBD2 (5 bases each). The germline gives CDR1 MNHEY, CDR2 SVGAGI. This CDR3 region has 15 residues. Trimming removed 7 bases at V and 1 base at J, with 14 bases between. The CDR3: CASTFSGGSYNEQFF. The CDR3, as DNA: TGTGCCAGCACCTTTTCTGGGGGTTCCTACAATGAGCAGTTCTTC.